Each of the 3 T cell receptor beta chains below was sequenced from the same sample in a study of tumor-infiltrating lymphocytes in primary liver carcinoma. Unsorted bulk tissue of roughly 20-34 mg yielded co-extracted RNA and DNA. With around 500 ng total RNA as template and a constant-region primer, TCR beta cDNA was made. ARM-PCR was slightly modified, and three nested multiplex PCR rounds with it gave rise to the TCR beta libraries. Rounds one and two of PCR, each of around 9 cycles, were primed with TRBV1-TRBV30 forward primers and a C-beta reverse primer. In TCRdb, the multiplex PCR reads were re-called with MiXCR into one record per CDR3 protein. The table includes around 81,000 distinct CDR3 sequences, 71% detected once. Sequenced input: liver tumor tissue from sampling region 4. Documented subset: tumor region T4, right-lateral pole. The origin of the receptors is a woman aged 60 to 75 with primary liver carcinoma and hepatitis B virus infection.

Notes on this clonotype: The conserved final phenylalanine or tryptophan is absent from the CDR3, which likely points to a read error. The J gene is TRBJ2-7, the V gene TRBV6-1; TRBD2 matches 7 bases. This CDR3 has 14 amino acids. V gave up 1 base and J gave up 6 bases; unmatched junction bases: 6. Germline values: CDR1 MNHNS, CDR2 SASEGT. In DNA form, the CDR3 reads TGTGCCAGCAGTGAAGACCCCGGGGGGACCGAGCAGTACTTG. Translation gives CASSEDPGGTEQYL.

The chain carries TRBV24-1 and TRBJ2-5; 7 bases line up with TRBD1. Germline V gene lookup returns CDR1 KGHDR and CDR2 SFDVKD. Trimming at V came to 11 bases and at J to 1 base, leaving 9 bases not matched to a gene. The CDR3 is 14 amino acids. Written as DNA, the CDR3 is TGTGCCAACCAGAAAGGGGGCGGCCAAGAGACCCAGTACTTC. Encoded protein: CANQKGGGQETQYF.

A note on this clonotype: The DNA is omitted, as the CDR3 cannot be located on it reliably, and the CDR3 follows TCRdb's listing. This chain connects TRBV6-4 to TRBJ2-3; TRBD2 is the table's D call, not checked against the DNA. Germline V lookup: CDR1 MRHNA, CDR2 SNTAGT. The CDR3 is 16 residues long, counting both termini. CDR3 residues: CASSEVAGGSTDTLCF.